This entry lists 8 T cell receptor beta chains sequenced from one sample in a study of regulatory T cells in long-lasting Graves disease. For TCR beta, libraries came from iRepertoire HTBI primers and Arm-PCR of CDR3 regions. From the multiplex PCR reads, TCRdb called clonotypes with MiXCR, one entry per CDR3 protein. The sample lists approximately 400,000 distinct CDR3 sequences, around 21% occurring once. Noted time point: persistent/refractory GD, antithyroid drugs over 5 years with positive TRAb. RNA from PBMCs was the source of the TCR library. Here the sequenced sample was peripheral blood mononuclear cells (PBMCs), taken when the disease was refractory, from a patient treated with antithyroid drugs. The receptors were sampled from a female donor with Graves disease.

This clonotype was counted at least ten times. The V and J genes are TRBV5-1 and TRBJ1-4; 7 bases line up with TRBD1. There are 18 residues in the CDR3. Germline V gene sequence: CDR1 SGHRS, CDR2 YFSETQ. V shed 2 bases, J shed 6 bases, and the junction held 16 bases outside the gene matches. This CDR3 reads CASSFTSYPGQRDEKLFF. As DNA, the CDR3 is TGCGCCAGCAGCTTTACTTCCTATCCGGGACAGAGAGATGAAAAACTGTTTTTT.

The table lists this clonotype with a few counts. The chain has TRBV10-2 and TRBJ2-7, with 11 bases aligning to TRBD2. The CDR3 is 13 residues long. The junction had 0 bases not matched to a gene; V was cut back by 8 bases and J by 0 bases. Germline V gene sequence: CDR1 WSHSY, CDR2 SAAADI. Here the CDR3 DNA reads TGCGCCAGCGGGACTAGCGGCTCCTACGAGCAGTACTTC. Amino acids: CASGTSGSYEQYF.

This clonotype was recorded a few times. V is TRBV20-1 and J is TRBJ2-7; no clear D. Looked up from germline, CDR1 is DFQATT and CDR2 is SNEGSKA (reference sequence). CDR3 length: 13 residues. Trimming pared 5 bases from V and 5 bases from J, leaving 16 bases between. CDR3 bases: TGCAGTGCTGACGGGCTACTTGGGCACGAGCAGTACTTC. Translated: CSADGLLGHEQYF.

This clonotype was seen many times. The junction does not match germline at one end; this may be a read error. The chain joins TRBV28 to TRBJ2-5; D is possibly TRBD1 (6 bases). CDR3 size: 14 residues. From germline, CDR1 is MDHEN and CDR2 SYDVKM. The CDR3, as DNA: TGTGCCAGCACTTTACCGGGACACTTGGAGACCCAGTACTTC. This sequence encodes CASTLPGHLETQYF.

The chain carries TRBV6-5 and TRBJ2-7, with D perhaps given as TRBD1 or TRBD2 (6 bases each). CDR3 length equals 14 residues. Looked up from germline, CDR1 is MNHEY and CDR2 is SVGAGI. V shed 2 bases and J shed 5 bases, with 13 bases lying between them. The CDR3 loop reads CASSYGGGTHEQYF. In nucleotides, the CDR3 is TGTGCCAGCAGTTACGGGGGCGGGACACACGAGCAGTACTTC.

This clonotype was found once. The V and J genes are TRBV11-2 and TRBJ2-2; 10 bases agree with TRBD1. V trimming: 5 bases; J trimming: 5 bases; junction bases outside the gene matches: 8. Germline V gene lookup returns CDR1 SGHAT and CDR2 FQNNGV. This CDR3 contains 16 residues. Here the CDR3 DNA reads TGTGCCAGCAGCGCCAGGACAGGGGGAAGTACCGGGGAGCTGTTTTTT. Protein: CASSARTGGSTGELFF.

This clonotype appeared many times. The V gene is TRBV12-3 or TRBV12-4, the J gene TRBJ2-7; 8 positions agree with TRBD1. The CDR3 covers 15 residues. V shed 6 bases and J 2 bases; nucleotides not matched to a gene: 9. The CDR3, as DNA: TGTGCCAGCAGGGAGAGTGGACAGGGACCCTACGAGCAGTACTTC. This encodes CASRESGQGPYEQYF.

This clonotype was seen only once. Possible read error: a much larger clone is one base away. The final CDR3 position lacks the conserved phenylalanine or tryptophan, pointing to a likely read error. The chain employs TRBV28 and TRBJ2-5; TRBD1 is a possible D gene (5 bases). The J call may be in error: the DNA end matches TRBJ2-1 better. The CDR3 has 15 residues. Looked up from germline, CDR1 is MDHEN and CDR2 is SYDVKM. The DNA of the CDR3 is TGTGCCAGCAGTCTAGGACAAAGCTCCTACAATGAGCAGTTCCTC. Translated, it gives CASSLGQSSYNEQFL.